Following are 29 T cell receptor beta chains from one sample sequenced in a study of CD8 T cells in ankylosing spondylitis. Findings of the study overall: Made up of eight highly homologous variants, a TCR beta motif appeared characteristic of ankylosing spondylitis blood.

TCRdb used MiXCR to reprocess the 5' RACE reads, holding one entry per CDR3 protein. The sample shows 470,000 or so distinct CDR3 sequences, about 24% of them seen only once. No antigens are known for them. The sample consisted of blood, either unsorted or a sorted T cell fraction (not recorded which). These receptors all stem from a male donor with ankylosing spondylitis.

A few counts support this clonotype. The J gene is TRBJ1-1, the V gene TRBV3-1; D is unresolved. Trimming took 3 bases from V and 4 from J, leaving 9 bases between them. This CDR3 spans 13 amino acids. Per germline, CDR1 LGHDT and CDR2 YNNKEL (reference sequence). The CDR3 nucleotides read TGTGCCAGCAGCCAGCCGCGCGGCACTGAAGCTTTCTTT. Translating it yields CASSQPRGTEAFF.

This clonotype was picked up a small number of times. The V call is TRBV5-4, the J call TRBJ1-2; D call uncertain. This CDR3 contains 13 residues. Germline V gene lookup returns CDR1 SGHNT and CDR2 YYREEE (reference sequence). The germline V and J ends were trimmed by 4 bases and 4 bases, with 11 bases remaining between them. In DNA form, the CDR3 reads TGTGCCAGCAGCCGGGTCTCCCCCTATGGCTACACCTTC. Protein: CASSRVSPYGYTF.

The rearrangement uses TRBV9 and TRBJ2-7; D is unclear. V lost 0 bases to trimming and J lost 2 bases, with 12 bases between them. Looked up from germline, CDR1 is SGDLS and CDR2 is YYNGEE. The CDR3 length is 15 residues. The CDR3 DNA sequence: TGTGCCAGCAGCGTAGAACAGTCGAATCCCTACGAGCAGTACGTC. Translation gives CASSVEQSNPYEQYV.

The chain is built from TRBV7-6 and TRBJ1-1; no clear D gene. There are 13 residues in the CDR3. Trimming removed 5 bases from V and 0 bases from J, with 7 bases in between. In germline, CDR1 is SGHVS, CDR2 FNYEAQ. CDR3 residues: CASSHLMNTEAFF. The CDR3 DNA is TGTGCCAGCAGCCATCTGATGAACACTGAAGCTTTCTTT.

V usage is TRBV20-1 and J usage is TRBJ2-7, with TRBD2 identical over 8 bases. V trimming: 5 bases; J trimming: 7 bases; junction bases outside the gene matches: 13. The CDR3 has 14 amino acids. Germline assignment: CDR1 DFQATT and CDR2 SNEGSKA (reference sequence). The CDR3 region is CSAASPAAGDEQYF. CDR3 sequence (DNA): TGCAGTGCTGCGTCTCCCGCAGCGGGAGATGAGCAGTACTTC.

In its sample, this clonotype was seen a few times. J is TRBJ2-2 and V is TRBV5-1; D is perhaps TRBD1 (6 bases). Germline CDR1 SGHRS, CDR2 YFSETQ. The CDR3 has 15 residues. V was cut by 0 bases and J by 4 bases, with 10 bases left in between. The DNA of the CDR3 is TGCGCCAGCAGCTTGGACAGGGCTCTCACCGGGGAGCTGTTTTTT. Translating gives CASSLDRALTGELFF.

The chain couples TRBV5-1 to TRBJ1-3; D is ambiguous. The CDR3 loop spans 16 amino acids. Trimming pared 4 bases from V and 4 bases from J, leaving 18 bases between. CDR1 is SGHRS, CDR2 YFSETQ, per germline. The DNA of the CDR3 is TGCGCCAGCAGCCTGTTCGGTTCGGGCCCCGGAAACACCATATATTTT. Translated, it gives CASSLFGSGPGNTIYF.

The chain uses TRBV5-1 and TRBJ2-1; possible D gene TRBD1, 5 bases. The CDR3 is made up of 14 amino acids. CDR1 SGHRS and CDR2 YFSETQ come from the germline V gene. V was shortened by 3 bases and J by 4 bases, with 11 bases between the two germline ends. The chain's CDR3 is CASSSQGPYNEQFF. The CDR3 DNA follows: TGCGCCAGCAGCTCCCAGGGCCCGTACAATGAGCAGTTCTTC. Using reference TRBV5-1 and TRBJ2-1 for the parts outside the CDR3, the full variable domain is KAGVTQTPRYLIKTRGQQVTLSCSPISGHRSVSWYQQTPGQGLQFLFEYFSETQRNKGNFPGRFSGRQFSNSRSEMNVSTLELGDSALYLCASSSQGPYNEQFFGPGTRLTVL.

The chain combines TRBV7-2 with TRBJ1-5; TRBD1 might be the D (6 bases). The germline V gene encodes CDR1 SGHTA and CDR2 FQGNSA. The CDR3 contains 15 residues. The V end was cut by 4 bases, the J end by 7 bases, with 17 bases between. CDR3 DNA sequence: TGTGCCAGCAGCTCTTTAGGGGGGCCGGAGCAGCCCCAGCATTTT. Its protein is CASSSLGGPEQPQHF. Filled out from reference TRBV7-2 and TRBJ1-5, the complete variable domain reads GAGVSQSPSNKVTEKGKDVELRCDPISGHTALYWYRQSLGQGLEFLIYFQGNSAPDKSGLPSDRFSAERTGGSVSTLTIQRTQQEDSAVYLCASSSLGGPEQPQHFGDGTRLSIL.

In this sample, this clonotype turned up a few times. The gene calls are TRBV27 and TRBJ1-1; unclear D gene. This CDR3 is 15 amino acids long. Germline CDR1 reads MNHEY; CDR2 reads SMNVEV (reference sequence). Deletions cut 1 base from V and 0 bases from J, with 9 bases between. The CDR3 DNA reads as TGTGCCAGCAGTTTATATAACGGAATGAACACTGAAGCTTTCTTT. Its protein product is CASSLYNGMNTEAFF.

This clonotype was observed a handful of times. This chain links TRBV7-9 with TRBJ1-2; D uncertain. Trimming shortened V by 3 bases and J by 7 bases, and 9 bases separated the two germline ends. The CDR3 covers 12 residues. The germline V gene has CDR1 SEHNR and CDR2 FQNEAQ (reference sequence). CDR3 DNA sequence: TGTGCCAGCAGCTTCTCATCATTTGGCTACACCTTC. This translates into CASSFSSFGYTF.

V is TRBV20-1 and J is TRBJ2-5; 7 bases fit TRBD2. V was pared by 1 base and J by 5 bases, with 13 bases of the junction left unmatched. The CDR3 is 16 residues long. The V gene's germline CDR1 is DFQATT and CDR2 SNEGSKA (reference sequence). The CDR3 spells CSARGASGRLIETQYF. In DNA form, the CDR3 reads TGCAGTGCTAGAGGTGCTAGCGGCCGACTTATCGAGACCCAGTACTTC.

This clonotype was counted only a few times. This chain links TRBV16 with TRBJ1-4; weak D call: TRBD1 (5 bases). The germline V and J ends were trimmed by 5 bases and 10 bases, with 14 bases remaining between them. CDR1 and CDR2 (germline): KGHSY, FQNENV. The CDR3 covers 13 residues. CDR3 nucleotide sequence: TGTGCCAGCAGCGGAACCGGGGCCGGAAAACTGTTTTTT. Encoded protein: CASSGTGAGKLFF.

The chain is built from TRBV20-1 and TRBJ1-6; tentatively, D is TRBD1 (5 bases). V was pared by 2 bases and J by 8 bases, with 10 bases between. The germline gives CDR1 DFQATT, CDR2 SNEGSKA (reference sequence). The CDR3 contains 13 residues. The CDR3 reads CSARRQGDSPLHF. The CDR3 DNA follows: TGCAGTGCTAGACGTCAAGGGGATTCACCCCTCCACTTT.

The CDR3 coding sequence is TGCAGCGCACACCGGGACAGGGGCTGGGAGACCCAGTACTTC. Protein: CSAHRDRGWETQYF. This chain links TRBV29-1 with TRBJ2-5, with 10 bases identical to TRBD1. In germline, CDR1 is SQVTM, CDR2 ANQGSEA. The CDR3 length is 14 residues. The V gene end was trimmed by 7 bases and the J gene end by 5 bases; junction bases not matched to a gene: 10.

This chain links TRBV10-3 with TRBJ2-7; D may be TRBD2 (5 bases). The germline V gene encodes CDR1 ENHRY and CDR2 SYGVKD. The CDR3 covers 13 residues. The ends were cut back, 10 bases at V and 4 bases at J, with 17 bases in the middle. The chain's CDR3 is CATYSLGIYEQYF. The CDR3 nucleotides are TGTGCCACCTATTCCCTCGGGATTTACGAGCAGTACTTC.

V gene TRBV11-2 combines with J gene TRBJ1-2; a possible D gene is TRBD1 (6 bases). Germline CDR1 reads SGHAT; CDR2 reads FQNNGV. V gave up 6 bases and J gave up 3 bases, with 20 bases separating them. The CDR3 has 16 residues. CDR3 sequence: CASSPLRGRADYGYTF. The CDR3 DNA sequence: TGTGCCAGCAGTCCTCTCAGGGGCAGGGCCGACTATGGCTACACCTTC.

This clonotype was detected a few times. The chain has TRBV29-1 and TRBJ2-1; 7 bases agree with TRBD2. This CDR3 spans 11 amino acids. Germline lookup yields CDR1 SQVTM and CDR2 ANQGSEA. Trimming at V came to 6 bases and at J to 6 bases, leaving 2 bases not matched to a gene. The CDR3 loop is CSVGGINEQFF. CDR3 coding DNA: TGCAGCGTCGGGGGGATCAATGAGCAGTTCTTC.

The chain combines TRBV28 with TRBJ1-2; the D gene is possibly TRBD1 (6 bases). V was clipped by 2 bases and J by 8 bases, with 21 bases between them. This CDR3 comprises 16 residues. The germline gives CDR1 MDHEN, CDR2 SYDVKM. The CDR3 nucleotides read TGTGCCAGCAGTTTAGGCAGGGGCCCACTTCGAGAAGGCTACACCTTC. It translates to CASSLGRGPLREGYTF.

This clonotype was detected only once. CDR3 sequence: CASSPWDVSSYEQYF. CDR3 sequence (DNA): TGCGCCAGCAGCCCCTGGGACGTTAGCTCCTACGAGCAGTACTTC. This sequence joins TRBV5-1 and TRBJ2-7; D could derive from TRBD1 or TRBD2 (5 bases each). The V and J ends lost 4 bases and 0 bases respectively, with 14 bases between them. The germline V gene encodes CDR1 SGHRS and CDR2 YFSETQ. This CDR3 spans 15 amino acids.

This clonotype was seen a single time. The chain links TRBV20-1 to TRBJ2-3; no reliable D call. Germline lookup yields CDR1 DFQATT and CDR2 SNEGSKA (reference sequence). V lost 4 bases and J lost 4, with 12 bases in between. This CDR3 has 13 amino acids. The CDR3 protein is CSANPVRADTQYF. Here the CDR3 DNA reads TGCAGTGCTAACCCTGTTCGGGCAGATACGCAGTATTTT.

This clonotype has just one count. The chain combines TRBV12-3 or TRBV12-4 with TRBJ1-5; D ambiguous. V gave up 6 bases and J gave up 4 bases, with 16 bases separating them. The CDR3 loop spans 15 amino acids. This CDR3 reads CASSRSAPGNQPQHF. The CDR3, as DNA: TGTGCCAGCAGCCGCTCGGCACCCGGTAATCAGCCCCAGCATTTT.

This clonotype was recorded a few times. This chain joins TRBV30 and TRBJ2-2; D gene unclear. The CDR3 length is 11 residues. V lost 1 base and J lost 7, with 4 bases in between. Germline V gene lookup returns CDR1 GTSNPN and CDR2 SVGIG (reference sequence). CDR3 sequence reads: CAWSAIGELFF. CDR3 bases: TGTGCCTGGAGTGCTATCGGGGAGCTGTTTTTT.

The CDR3 coding sequence is TGTGCCAGCAGCCAAGGGTATGGGTCCAACACTGAAGCTTTCTTT. As protein: CASSQGYGSNTEAFF. J is TRBJ1-1 and V is TRBV3-1; D unresolved. Germline-derived CDR1 and CDR2 are LGHDT and YNNKEL (reference sequence). The V gene lost 1 base and the J gene lost 2 bases, with 11 bases spanning the gap. The CDR3 runs to 15 residues.

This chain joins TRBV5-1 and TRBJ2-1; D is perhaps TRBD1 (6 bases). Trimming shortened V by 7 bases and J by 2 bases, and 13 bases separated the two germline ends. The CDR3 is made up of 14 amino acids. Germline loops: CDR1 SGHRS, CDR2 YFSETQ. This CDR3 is CASSVQGTYNEQFF. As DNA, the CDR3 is TGCGCCAGCTCGGTACAGGGAACCTACAATGAGCAGTTCTTC.

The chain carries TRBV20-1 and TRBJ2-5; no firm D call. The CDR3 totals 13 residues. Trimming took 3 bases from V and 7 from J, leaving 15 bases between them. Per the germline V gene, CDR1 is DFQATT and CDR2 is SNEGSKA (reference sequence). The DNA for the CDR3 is TGCAGTGCTAGTGGTCTGAACGTAGTGACCCAGTACTTC. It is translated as CSASGLNVVTQYF.

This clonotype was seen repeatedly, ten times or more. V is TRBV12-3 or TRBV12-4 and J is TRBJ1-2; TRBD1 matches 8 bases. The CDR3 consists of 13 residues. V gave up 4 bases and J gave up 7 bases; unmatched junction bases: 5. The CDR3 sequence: CASSSTGVGGYTF. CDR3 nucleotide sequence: TGTGCCAGCAGTTCGACAGGGGTTGGTGGCTACACCTTC.

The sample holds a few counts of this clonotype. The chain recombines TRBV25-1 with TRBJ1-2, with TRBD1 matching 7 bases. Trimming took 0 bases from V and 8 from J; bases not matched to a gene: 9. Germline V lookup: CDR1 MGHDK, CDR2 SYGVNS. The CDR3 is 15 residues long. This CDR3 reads CASSEYEQGKGGYTF. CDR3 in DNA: TGTGCCAGCAGTGAATATGAACAGGGGAAGGGCGGCTACACCTTC.

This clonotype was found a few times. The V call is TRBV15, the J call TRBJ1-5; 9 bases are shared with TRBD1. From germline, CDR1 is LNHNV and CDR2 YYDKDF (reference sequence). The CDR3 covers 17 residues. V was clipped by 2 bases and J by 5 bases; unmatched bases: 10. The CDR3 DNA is TGTGCCACCAGCAGAATTATAAGACAGGGGGGCCATCAGCCCCAGCATTTT. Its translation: CATSRIIRQGGHQPQHF. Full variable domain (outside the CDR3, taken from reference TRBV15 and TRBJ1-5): DAMVIQNPRYQVTQFGKPVTLSCSQTLNHNVMYWYQQKSSQAPKLLFHYYDKDFNNEADTPDNFQSRRPNTSFCFLDIRSPGLGDTAMYLCATSRIIRQGGHQPQHFGDGTRLSIL.